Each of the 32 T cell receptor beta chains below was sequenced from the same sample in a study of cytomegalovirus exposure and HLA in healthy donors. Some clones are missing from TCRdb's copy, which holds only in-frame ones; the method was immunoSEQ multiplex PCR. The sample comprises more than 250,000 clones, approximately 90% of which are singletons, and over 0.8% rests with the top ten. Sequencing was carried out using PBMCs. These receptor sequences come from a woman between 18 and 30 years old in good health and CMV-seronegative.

This CDR3 is CASSAWTGGVGETQYF. The DNA of the CDR3 is TGTGCCAGCAGTGCATGGACAGGGGGGGTTGGAGAGACCCAGTACTTC. The chain uses TRBV6-1 and TRBJ2-5; TRBD1 aligns across 10 bases. The V segment lost 4 bases and the J segment 4 bases; nucleotides outside the gene matches: 9. Germline loops: CDR1 MNHNS, CDR2 SASEGT. The CDR3 sequence is 16 residues long.

The CDR3 spells CASSLKTGDTEAFF. CDR3 bases: TGTGCCAGCAGCTTGAAAACAGGGGACACTGAAGCTTTCTTT. This chain joins TRBV7-9 and TRBJ1-1, with 7 bases aligning to TRBD1. J was trimmed by 3 bases and V by 3 bases; bases with no gene match: 4. Germline CDR1 reads SEHNR; CDR2 reads FQNEAQ (reference sequence). The CDR3 runs 14 residues.

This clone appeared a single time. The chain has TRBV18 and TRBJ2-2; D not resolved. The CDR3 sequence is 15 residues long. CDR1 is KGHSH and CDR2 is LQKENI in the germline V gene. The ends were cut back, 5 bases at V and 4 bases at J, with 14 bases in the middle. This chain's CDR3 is CASSSSEVSTGELFF. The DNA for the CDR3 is TGTGCCAGCTCATCCTCTGAGGTTTCCACCGGGGAGCTGTTTTTT.

The CDR3 DNA sequence: TGTGCCAGCAGTGAAGTACAGGTTTATCAGCCCCAGCATTTT. Encoded protein: CASSEVQVYQPQHF. This chain links TRBV6-1 with TRBJ1-5, with a weak D call TRBD1 (5 bases). In germline, CDR1 is MNHNS, CDR2 SASEGT. This CDR3 is 14 amino acids long. Trimming pared 1 base from V and 5 bases from J, leaving 9 bases between.

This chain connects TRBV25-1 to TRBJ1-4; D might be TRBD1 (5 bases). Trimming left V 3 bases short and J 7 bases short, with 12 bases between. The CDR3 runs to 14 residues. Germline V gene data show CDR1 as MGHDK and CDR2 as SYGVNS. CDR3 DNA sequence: TGTGCCAGCAGTGAGGGCCAGGGAGGTGAAAAACTGTTTTTT. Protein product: CASSEGQGGEKLFF. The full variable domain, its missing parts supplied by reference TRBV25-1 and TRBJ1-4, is EADIYQTPRYLVIGTGKKITLECSQTMGHDKMYWYQQDPGMELHLIHYSYGVNSTEKGDLSSESTVSRIRTEHFPLTLESARPSHTSQYLCASSEGQGGEKLFFGSGTQLSVL.

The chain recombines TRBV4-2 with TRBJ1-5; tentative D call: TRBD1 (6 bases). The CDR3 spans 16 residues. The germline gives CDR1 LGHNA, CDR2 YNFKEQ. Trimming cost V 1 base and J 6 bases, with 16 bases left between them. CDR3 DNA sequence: TGTGCCAGCAGCCAAGGCGGGGGGGCGTTTTCTCAGCCCCAGCATTTT. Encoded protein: CASSQGGGAFSQPQHF.

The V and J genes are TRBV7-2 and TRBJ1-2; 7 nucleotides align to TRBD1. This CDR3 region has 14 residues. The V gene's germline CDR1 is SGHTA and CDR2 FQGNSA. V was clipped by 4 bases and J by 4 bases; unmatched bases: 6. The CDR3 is CASSWQGEGYGYTF. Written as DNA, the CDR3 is TGTGCCAGCAGCTGGCAGGGGGAAGGCTATGGCTACACCTTC. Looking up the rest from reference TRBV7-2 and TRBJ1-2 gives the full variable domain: GAGVSQSPSNKVTEKGKDVELRCDPISGHTALYWYRQSLGQGLEFLIYFQGNSAPDKSGLPSDRFSAERTGGSVSTLTIQRTQQEDSAVYLCASSWQGEGYGYTFGSGTRLTVV.

The CDR3 DNA reads as TGTGCCAGCAGCTTGTTGTGGTCAGGGGGTAACTATGGCTACACCTTC. Translating gives CASSLLWSGGNYGYTF. The rearrangement links TRBV5-5 to TRBJ1-2; TRBD1 matches 7 bases. The germline CDR1 and CDR2 sequences are SGHKS and YYEKEE (reference sequence). V lost 1 base and J lost 1; bases outside the gene matches: 7. The CDR3 runs 16 residues.

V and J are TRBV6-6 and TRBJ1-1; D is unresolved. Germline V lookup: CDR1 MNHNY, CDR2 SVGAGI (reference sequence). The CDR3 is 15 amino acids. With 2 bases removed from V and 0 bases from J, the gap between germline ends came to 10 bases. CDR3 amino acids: CASSYGLIMNTEAFF. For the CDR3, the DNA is TGTGCCAGCAGTTACGGCCTGATAATGAACACTGAAGCTTTCTTT.

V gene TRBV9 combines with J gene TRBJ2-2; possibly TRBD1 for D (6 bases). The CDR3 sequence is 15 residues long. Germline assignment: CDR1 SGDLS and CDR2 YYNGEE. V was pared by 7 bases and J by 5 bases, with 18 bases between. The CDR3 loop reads CASSQRGQTTGELFF. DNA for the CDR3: TGTGCCAGCTCCCAAAGAGGACAGACGACCGGGGAGCTGTTTTTT.

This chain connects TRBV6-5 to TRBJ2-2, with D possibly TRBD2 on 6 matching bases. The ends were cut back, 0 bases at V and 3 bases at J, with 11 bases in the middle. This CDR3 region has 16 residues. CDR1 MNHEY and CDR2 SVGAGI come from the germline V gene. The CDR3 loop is CASSYSISGYTGELFF. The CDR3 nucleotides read TGTGCCAGCAGTTACTCTATTAGCGGTTACACCGGGGAGCTGTTTTTT.

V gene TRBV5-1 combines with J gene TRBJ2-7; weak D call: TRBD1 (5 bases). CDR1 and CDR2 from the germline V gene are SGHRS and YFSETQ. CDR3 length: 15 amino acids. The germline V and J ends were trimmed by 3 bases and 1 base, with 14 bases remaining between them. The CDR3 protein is CASSSMGPASYEQYF. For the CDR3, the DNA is TGCGCCAGCAGCTCAATGGGGCCGGCTTCCTACGAGCAGTACTTC.

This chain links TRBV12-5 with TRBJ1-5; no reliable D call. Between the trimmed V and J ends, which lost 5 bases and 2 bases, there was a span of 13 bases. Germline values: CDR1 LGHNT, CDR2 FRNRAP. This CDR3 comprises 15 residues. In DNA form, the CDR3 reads TGTGCTAGTGGTCGGGTAACGCTTGGCAATCAGCCCCAGCATTTT. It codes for CASGRVTLGNQPQHF.

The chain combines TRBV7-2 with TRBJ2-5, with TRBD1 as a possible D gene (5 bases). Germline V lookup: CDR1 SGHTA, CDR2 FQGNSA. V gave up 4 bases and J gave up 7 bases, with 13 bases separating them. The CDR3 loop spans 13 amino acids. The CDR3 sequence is CASSWGRSGTQYF. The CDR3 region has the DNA TGTGCCAGCAGCTGGGGCCGCTCCGGGACCCAGTACTTC.

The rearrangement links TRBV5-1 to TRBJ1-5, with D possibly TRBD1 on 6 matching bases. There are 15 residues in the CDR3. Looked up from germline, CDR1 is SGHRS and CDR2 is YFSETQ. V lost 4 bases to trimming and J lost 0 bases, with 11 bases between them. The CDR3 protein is CASSPQGFSNQPQHF. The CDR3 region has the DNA TGCGCCAGCAGCCCACAGGGTTTTAGCAATCAGCCCCAGCATTTT.

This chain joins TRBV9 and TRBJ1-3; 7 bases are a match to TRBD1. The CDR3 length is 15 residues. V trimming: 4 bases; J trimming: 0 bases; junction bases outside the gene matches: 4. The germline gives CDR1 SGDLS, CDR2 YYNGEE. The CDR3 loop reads CASSPRDSSGNTIYF. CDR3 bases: TGTGCCAGCAGCCCAAGGGACAGCTCTGGAAACACCATATATTTT.

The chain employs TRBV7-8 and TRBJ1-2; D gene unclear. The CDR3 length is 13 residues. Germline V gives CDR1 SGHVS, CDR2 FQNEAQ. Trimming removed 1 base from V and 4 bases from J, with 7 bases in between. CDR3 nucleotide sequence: TGTGCCAGCAGCTTAGATGGAGGCTATGGCTACACCTTC. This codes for CASSLDGGYGYTF.

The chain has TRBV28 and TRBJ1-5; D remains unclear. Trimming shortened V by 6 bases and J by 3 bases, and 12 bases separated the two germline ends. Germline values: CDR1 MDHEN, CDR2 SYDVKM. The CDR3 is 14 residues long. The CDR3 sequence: CASRSPQPNQPQHF. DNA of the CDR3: TGTGCCAGCAGGAGTCCCCAACCCAATCAGCCCCAGCATTTT.

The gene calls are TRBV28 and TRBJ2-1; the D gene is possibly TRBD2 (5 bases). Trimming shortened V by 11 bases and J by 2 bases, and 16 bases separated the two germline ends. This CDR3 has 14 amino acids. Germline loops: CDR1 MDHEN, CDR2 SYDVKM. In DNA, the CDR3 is TGTGCCTCCATAAGGGAGCCCCCCTACAATGAGCAGTTCTTC. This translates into CASIREPPYNEQFF.

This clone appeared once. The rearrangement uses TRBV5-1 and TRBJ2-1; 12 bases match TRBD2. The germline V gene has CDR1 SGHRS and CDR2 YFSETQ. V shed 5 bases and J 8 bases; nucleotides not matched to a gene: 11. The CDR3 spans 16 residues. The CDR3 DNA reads TGCGCCAGCAGTTTCTCCCGACTAGCGGGAGAGGATGAGCAGTTCTTC. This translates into CASSFSRLAGEDEQFF.

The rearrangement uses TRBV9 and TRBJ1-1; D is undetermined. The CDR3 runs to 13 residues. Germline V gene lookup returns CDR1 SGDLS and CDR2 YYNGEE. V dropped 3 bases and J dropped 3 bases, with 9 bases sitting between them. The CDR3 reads CASSDNTHTEAFF. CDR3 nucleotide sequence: TGTGCCAGCAGCGATAATACTCACACTGAAGCTTTCTTT.

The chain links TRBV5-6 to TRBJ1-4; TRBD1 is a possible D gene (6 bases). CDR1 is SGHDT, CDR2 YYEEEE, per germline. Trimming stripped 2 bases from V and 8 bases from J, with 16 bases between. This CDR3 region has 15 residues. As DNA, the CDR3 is TGTGCCAGCAGCTTCCCAACAGGGTCGGGAGAAAAACTGTTTTTT. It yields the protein CASSFPTGSGEKLFF.

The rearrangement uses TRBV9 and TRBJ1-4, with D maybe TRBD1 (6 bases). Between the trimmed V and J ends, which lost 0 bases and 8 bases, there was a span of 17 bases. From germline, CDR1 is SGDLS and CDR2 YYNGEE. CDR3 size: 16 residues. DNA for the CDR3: TGTGCCAGCAGCGTAGCCCTCGGGGGGGCCGGGGAAAAACTGTTTTTT. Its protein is CASSVALGGAGEKLFF.

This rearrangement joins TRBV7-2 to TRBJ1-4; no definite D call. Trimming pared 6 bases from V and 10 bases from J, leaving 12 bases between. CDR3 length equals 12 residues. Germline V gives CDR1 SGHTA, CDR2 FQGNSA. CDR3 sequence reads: CASRVPAGKLFF. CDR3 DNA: TGTGCCAGCAGAGTACCGGCGGGAAAACTGTTTTTT.

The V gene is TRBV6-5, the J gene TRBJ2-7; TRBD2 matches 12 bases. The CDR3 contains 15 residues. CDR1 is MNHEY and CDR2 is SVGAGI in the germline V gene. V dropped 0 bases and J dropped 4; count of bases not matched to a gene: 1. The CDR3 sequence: CASSYSLAGGYEQYF. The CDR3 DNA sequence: TGTGCCAGCAGTTACTCCCTAGCGGGGGGGTACGAGCAGTACTTC.

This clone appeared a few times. Here the CDR3 DNA reads TGTGCCAGCGGTGAGGGCCGGGACAGGTGGGGAAACACCATATATTTT. Its translation is CASGEGRDRWGNTIYF. V gene TRBV7-9 combines with J gene TRBJ1-3, with TRBD1 identical over 8 bases. The CDR3 has 16 residues. From germline, CDR1 is SEHNR and CDR2 FQNEAQ (reference sequence). V trimming: 8 bases; J trimming: 4 bases; junction bases outside the gene matches: 13.

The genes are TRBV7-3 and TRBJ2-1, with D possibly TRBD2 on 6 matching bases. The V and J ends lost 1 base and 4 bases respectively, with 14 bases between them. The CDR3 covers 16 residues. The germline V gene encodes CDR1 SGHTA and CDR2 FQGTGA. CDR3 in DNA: TGTGCCAGCAGCTTAAGTCGCGGGACCACTTACAATGAGCAGTTCTTC. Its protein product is CASSLSRGTTYNEQFF.

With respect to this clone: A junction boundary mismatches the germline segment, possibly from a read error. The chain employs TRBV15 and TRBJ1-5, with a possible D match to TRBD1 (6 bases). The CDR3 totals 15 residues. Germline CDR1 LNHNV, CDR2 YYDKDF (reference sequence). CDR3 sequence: CATSGEGGLGQPQHF. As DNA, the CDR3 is TGTGCCACCAGCGGAGAGGGGGGGCTGGGTCAGCCCCAGCATTTT. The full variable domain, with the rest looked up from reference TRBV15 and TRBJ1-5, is DAMVIQNPRYQVTQFGKPVTLSCSQTLNHNVMYWYQQKSSQAPKLLFHYYDKDFNNEADTPDNFQSRRPNTSFCFLDIRSPGLGDTAMYLCATSGEGGLGQPQHFGDGTRLSIL.

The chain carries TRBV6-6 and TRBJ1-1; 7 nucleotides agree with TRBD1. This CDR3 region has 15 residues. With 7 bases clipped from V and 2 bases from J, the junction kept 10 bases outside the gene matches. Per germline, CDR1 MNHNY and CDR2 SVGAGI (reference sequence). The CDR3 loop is CASTGAGGRNTEAFF. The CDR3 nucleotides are TGTGCCAGCACCGGGGCAGGGGGGCGAAACACTGAAGCTTTCTTT.

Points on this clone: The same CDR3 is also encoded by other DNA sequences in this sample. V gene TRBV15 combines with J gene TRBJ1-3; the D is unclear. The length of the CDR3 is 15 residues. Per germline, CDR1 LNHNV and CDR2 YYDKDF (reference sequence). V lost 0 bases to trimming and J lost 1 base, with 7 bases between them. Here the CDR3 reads CATSRDPGSGNTIYF. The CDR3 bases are TGTGCCACCAGCAGAGATCCAGGATCTGGAAACACCATATATTTT.

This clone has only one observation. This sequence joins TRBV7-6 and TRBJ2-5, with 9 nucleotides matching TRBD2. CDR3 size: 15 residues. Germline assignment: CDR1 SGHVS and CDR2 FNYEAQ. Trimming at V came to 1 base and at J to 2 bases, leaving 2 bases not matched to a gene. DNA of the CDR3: TGTGCCAGCAGCTTAGTTAGCGGGGGTCAAGAGACCCAGTACTTC. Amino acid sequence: CASSLVSGGQETQYF.

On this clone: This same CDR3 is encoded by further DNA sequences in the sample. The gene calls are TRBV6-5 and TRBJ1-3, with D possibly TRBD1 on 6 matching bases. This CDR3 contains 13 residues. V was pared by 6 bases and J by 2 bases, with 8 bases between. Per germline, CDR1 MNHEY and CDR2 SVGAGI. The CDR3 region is CASRPGAGNTIYF. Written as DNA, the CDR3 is TGTGCCAGCAGGCCAGGGGCTGGAAACACCATATATTTT.